The sequence of this T cell receptor beta chain was determined in a study of cytomegalovirus exposure and HLA in healthy donors. Study-wide results and caveats: Among the sequence variants, a highly shared cluster was likely an artifact of sequencing.

To note about this clone: Its antigen is not known.

PCR used 60 Vbeta primers and 13 Jbeta primers. TCRdb's copy holds only in-frame clones and misses some; the assay was immunoSEQ multiplex PCR. The sample consists of around 220,000 clones, 60% to 85% of them appearing once. The sequenced material came from PBMCs. This receptor was obtained from a man aged 40-50 years in good health and CMV-seronegative.

DNA for the CDR3: TGTGCCAGCAGTTTCCTGATGTCAGGGGGCCGAGAGACCCAGTACTTC. It translates to CASSFLMSGGRETQYF. The V call is TRBV7-7, the J call TRBJ2-5; TRBD1 matches 8 bases. Germline lookup yields CDR1 SSHAT and CDR2 FNYEAQ (reference sequence). The length of the CDR3 is 16 residues. V lost 6 bases and J lost 4; bases outside the gene matches: 13.